This paragraph reports one TCR beta chain. The data were obtained in a study of blood T cell repertoires in COVID-19. Study background: Both acute and convalescent COVID-19 samples were obtained from the United States, Italy and Spain. The cDNA or gDNA used as material had been derived from T cells, B-cell-depleted T cells, or PBMCs.

Trimming took 4 bases from V and 8 from J, leaving 18 bases between them. This CDR3 region has 14 residues. The V gene's germline CDR1 is SGHKS and CDR2 YYEKEE (reference sequence). In the authors' methods: Reference gene primer amplification gave estimated nucleated cell counts. Here immunoSEQ multiplex PCR was the method, and the copy in TCRdb shows in-frame clones only, minus some. That table gives V, J and clone size, and the DNA gave D and trimming. This table has approximately 38,000 clones, 88% appearing once. The sequencing sample was made of peripheral blood. The chain joins TRBV5-5 to TRBJ1-2, with D possibly matching TRBD1 (6 bases). The TCR was taken from a woman in her 70s with active COVID-19. CDR3 amino acids: CASSLGGGPEGYTF. Here the CDR3 DNA reads TGTGCCAGCAGCCTCGGGGGGGGCCCGGAAGGCTACACCTTC.